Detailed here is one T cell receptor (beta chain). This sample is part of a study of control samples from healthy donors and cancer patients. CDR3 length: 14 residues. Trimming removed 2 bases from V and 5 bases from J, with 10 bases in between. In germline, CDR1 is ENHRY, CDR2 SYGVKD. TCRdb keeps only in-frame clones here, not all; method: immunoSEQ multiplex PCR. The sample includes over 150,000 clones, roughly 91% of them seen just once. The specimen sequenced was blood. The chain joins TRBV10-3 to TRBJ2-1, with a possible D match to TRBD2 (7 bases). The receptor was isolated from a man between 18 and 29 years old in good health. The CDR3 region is CAISERGADNEQFF. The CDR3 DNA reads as TGTGCCATCAGTGAGCGGGGGGCTGACAATGAGCAGTTCTTC.